This T cell receptor (beta chain) was retrieved from a study of cytomegalovirus exposure and HLA in healthy donors. Study observations and caveats: Associated with cytomegalovirus, according to the listing, were 150 to 200 TCR beta chains.

Sequenced by immunoSEQ multiplex PCR; TCRdb stores in-frame clones only, minus some. The table lists under 50,000 clones, around 94% of them singletons. This clone was found a few times. Its antigen is unidentified. This sequence was found in a young woman in good health and CMV-seropositive. Input material: PBMCs.

The CDR3 sequence is CASSQNTGSGVEKLFF. The CDR3 DNA sequence: TGTGCCAGCAGCCAGAACACAGGCTCAGGTGTTGAAAAACTGTTTTTT. The V and J genes are TRBV6-6 and TRBJ1-4; D might be TRBD1 (5 bases). Trimming shortened V by 6 bases and J by 7 bases, and 21 bases separated the two germline ends. Germline V gives CDR1 MNHNY, CDR2 SVGAGI (reference sequence). The CDR3 is made up of 16 amino acids.